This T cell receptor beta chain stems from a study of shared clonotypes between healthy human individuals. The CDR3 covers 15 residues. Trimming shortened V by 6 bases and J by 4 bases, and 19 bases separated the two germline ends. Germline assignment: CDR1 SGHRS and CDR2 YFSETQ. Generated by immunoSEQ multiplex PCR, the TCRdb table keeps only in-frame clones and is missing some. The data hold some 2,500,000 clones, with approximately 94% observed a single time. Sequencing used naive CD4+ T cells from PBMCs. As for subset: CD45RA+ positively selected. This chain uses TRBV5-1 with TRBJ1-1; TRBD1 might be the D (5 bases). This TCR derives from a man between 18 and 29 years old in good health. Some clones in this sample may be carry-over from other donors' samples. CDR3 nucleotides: TGCGCCAGCACCTTTGGGGTTGTCGGGGGCACTGAAGCTTTCTTT. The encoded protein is CASTFGVVGGTEAFF.